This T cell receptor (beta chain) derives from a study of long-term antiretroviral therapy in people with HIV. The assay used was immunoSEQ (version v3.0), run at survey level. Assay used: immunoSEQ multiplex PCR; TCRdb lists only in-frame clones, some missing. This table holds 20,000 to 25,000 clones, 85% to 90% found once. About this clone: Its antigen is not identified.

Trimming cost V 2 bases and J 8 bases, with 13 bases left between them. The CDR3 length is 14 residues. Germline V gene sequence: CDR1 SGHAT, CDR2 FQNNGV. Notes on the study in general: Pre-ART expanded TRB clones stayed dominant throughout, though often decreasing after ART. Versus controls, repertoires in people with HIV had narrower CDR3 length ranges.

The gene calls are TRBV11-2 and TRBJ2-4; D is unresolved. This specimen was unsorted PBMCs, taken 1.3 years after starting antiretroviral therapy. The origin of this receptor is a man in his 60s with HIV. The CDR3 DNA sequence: TGTGCCAGCAGCTTACGACCCCTCGAAGACATTCAGTACTTC. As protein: CASSLRPLEDIQYF.